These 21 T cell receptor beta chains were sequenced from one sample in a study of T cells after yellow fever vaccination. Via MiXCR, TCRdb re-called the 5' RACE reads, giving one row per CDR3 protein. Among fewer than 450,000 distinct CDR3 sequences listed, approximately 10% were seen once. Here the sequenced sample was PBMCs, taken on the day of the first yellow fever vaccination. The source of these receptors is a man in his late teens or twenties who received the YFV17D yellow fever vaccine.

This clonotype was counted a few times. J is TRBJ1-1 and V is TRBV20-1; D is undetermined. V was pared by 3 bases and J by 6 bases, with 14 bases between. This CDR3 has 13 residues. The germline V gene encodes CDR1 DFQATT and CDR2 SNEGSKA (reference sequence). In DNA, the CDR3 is TGCAGTGCTAGGGAGCCCCGGGGTGCTGAAGCTTTCTTT. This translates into CSAREPRGAEAFF.

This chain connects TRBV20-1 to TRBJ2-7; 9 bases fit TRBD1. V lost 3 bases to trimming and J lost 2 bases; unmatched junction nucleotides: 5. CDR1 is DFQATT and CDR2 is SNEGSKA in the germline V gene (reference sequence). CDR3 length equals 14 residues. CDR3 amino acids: CSASNRGRPYEQYF. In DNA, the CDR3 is TGCAGTGCTAGTAACAGGGGGCGCCCCTACGAGCAGTACTTC.

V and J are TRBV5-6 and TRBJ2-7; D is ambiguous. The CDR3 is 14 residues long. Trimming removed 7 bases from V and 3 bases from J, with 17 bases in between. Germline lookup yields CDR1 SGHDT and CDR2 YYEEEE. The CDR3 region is CASSSAGYRYEQYF. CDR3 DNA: TGTGCCAGCTCTTCGGCTGGGTATCGCTACGAGCAGTACTTC. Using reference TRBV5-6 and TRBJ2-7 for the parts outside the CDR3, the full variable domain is DAGVTQSPTHLIKTRGQQVTLRCSPKSGHDTVSWYQQALGQGPQFIFQYYEEEERQRGNFPDRFSGHQFPNYSSELNVNALLLGDSALYLCASSSAGYRYEQYFGPGTRLTVT.

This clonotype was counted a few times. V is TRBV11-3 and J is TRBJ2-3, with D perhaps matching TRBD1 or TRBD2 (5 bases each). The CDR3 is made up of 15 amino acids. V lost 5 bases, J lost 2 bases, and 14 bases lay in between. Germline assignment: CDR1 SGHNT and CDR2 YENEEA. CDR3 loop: CASSRHGTDTDTQYF. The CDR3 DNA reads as TGTGCCAGCAGCAGACACGGGACCGACACAGATACGCAGTATTTT.

CDR3 protein: CATDRAGGPGNEQFF. The CDR3 DNA follows: TGTGCCACCGACCGAGCGGGGGGGCCGGGCAATGAGCAGTTCTTC. The chain uses TRBV6-1 and TRBJ2-1, with 10 bases lining up with TRBD2. The CDR3 contains 15 residues. Unmatched junction bases numbered 12, after V lost 10 bases and J lost 6 bases. Germline assignment: CDR1 MNHNS and CDR2 SASEGT.

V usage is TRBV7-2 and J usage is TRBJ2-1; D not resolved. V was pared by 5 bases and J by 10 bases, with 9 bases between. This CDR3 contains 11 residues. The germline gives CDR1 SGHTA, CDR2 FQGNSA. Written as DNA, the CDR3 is TGTGCCAGCAGCGACCTGAGGGAGCAGTTCTTC. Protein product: CASSDLREQFF.

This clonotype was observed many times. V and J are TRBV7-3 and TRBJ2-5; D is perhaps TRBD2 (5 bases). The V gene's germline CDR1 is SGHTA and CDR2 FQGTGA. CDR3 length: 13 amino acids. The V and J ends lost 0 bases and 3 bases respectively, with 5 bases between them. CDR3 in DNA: TGTGCCAGCAGCTTAACTAGCGAAGAGACCCAGTACTTC. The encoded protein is CASSLTSEETQYF.

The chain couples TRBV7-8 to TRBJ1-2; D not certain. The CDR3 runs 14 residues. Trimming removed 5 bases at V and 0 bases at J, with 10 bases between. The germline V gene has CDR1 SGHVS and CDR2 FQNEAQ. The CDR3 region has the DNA TGTGCCAGCAGCCTAAGCAGCGCTAACTATGGCTACACCTTC. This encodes CASSLSSANYGYTF. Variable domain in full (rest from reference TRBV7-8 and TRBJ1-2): GAGVSQSPRYKVAKRGQDVALRCDPISGHVSLFWYQQALGQGPEFLTYFQNEAQLDKSGLPSDRFFAERPEGSVSTLKIQRTQQEDSAVYLCASSLSSANYGYTFGSGTRLTVV.

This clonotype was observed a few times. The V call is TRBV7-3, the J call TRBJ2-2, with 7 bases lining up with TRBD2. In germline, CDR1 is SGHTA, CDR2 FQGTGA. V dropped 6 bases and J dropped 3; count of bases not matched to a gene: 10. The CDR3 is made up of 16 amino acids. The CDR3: CASRPSGTGDTGELFF. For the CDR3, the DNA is TGTGCCAGCAGACCAAGCGGGACCGGCGACACCGGGGAGCTGTTTTTT.

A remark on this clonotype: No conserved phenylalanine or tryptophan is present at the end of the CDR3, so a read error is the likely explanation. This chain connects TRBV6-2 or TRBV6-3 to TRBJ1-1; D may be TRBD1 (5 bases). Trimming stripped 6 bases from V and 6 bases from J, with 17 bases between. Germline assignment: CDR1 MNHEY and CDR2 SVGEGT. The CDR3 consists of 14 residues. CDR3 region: CASSHDPRAPEAFL. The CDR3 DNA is TGTGCCAGCAGCCATGACCCCAGGGCCCCTGAAGCTTTCCTT.

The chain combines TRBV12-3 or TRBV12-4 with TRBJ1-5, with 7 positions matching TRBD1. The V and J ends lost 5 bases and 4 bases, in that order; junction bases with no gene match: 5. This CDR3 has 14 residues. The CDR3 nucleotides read TGTGCCAGCAGTAGGGACAGTCTAAATCAGCCCCAGCATTTT. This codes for CASSRDSLNQPQHF.

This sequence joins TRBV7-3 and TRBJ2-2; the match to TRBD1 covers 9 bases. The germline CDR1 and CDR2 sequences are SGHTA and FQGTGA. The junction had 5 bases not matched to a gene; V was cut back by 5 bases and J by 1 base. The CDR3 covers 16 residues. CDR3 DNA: TGTGCCAGCAGCGCTAACAGGGGGCGGAACACCGGGGAGCTGTTTTTT. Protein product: CASSANRGRNTGELFF.

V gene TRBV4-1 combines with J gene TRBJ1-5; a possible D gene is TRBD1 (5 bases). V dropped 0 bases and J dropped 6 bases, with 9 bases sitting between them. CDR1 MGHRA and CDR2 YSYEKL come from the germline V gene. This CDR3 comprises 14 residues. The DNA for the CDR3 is TGCGCCAGCAGCCAAGAGGGGGGAACTCAGCCCCAGCATTTT. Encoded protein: CASSQEGGTQPQHF.

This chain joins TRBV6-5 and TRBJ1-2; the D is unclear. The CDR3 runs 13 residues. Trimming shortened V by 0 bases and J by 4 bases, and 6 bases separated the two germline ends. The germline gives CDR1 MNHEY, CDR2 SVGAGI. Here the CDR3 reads CASSYSRVYGYTF. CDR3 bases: TGTGCCAGCAGTTACTCACGGGTCTATGGCTACACCTTC.

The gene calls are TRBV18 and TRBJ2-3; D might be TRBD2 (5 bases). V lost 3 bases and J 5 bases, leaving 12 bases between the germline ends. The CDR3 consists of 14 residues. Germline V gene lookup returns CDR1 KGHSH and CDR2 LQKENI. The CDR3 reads CASSPSTRGDTQYF. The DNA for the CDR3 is TGTGCCAGCTCACCTTCAACACGGGGAGATACGCAGTATTTT.

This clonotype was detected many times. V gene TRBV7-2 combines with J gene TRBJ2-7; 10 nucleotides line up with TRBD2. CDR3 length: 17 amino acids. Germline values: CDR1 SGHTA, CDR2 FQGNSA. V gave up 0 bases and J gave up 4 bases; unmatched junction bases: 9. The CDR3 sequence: CASSLAPSAGGLYEQYF. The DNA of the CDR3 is TGTGCCAGCAGCTTAGCCCCTTCAGCGGGGGGGCTGTACGAGCAGTACTTC.

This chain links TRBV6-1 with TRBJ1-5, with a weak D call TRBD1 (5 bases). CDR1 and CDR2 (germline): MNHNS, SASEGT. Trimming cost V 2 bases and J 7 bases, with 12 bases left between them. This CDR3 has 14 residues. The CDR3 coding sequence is TGTGCCAGCAGTGAACAGGGTACAGGACAGCCCCAGCATTTT. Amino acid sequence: CASSEQGTGQPQHF.

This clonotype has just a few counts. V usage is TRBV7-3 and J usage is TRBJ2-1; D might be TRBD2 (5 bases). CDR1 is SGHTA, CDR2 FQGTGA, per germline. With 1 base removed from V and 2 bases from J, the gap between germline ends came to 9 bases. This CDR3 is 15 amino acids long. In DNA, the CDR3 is TGTGCCAGCAGCTTAAGAGCGGTTGCCTACAATGAGCAGTTCTTC. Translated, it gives CASSLRAVAYNEQFF. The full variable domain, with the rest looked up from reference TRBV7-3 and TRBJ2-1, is GAGVSQTPSNKVTEKGKYVELRCDPISGHTALYWYRQSLGQGPEFLIYFQGTGAADDSGLPNDRFFAVRPEGSVSTLKIQRTERGDSAVYLCASSLRAVAYNEQFFGPGTRLTVL.

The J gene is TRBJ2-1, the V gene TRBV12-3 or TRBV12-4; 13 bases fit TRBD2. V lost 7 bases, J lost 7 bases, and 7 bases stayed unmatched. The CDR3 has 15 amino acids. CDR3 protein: CASIETSGGLNEQFF. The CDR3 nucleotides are TGTGCCAGCATCGAGACTAGCGGGGGGCTAAATGAGCAGTTCTTC.

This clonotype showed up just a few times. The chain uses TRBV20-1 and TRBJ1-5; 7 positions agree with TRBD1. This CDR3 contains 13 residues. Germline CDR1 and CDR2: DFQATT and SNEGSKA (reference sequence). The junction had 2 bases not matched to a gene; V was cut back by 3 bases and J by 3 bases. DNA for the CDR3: TGCAGTGCTAGGACAGGGATCAATCAGCCCCAGCATTTT. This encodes CSARTGINQPQHF.

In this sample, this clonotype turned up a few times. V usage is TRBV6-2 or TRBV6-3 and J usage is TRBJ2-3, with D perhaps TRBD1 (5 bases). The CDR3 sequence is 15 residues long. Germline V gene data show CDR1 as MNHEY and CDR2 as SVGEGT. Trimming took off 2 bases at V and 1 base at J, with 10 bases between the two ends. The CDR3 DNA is TGTGCCAGCAGTTACCGGACATTGGGCACAGATACGCAGTATTTT. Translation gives CASSYRTLGTDTQYF.